The 4 T cell receptor beta chains given below trace back to one sample, sequenced in a study of identical twins. TCRdb used MiXCR to reprocess the 5' RACE reads, holding one entry per CDR3 protein. The sample includes 500,000 to 600,000 distinct CDR3 sequences, 20% to 25% of them seen just once. The data also belong to a second study, concerning T cells expressing NK-cell markers.

Material for sequencing was CD4+ T cells sorted from blood. The receptors stem from a woman younger than 35 in good health.

A word on this clonotype: Sequence at one end of the junction differs from germline and may be a read error. V is TRBV7-7 and J is TRBJ2-3, with 8 nucleotides matching TRBD1. The CDR3 has 15 amino acids. Germline CDR1 is SSHAT and CDR2 is FNYEAQ (reference sequence). The chain's CDR3 is CASSLTGQGADTQYF. CDR3 coding DNA: TGTGCTAGCAGCTTAACTGGACAGGGCGCAGATACGCAGTATTTT.

This clonotype was seen only a few times. The gene calls are TRBV6-1 and TRBJ2-1; perhaps TRBD2 as D (7 bases). Trimming took off 6 bases at V and 3 bases at J, with 18 bases between the two ends. This CDR3 has 16 amino acids. CDR1 is MNHNS and CDR2 is SASEGT in the germline V gene. CDR3 nucleotide sequence: TGTGCCAGCAGGCTAGGGGGGGCGGGACTCTACAATGAGCAGTTCTTC. This codes for CASRLGGAGLYNEQFF.

This clonotype showed up just a few times. The chain uses TRBV11-1 and TRBJ2-3, with 10 bases identical to TRBD2. V shed 3 bases and J 5 bases; nucleotides not matched to a gene: 14. From germline, CDR1 is SGHAT and CDR2 FQDESV (reference sequence). There are 18 residues in the CDR3. CDR3 DNA sequence: TGTGCCAGCAGCTTCGTGTGGGGACTAGCGCAAAATCAAGATACGCAGTATTTT. Amino acid sequence: CASSFVWGLAQNQDTQYF.

The gene calls are TRBV15 and TRBJ2-7, with no clear D. V dropped 1 base and J dropped 2 bases, with 18 bases sitting between them. Germline CDR1 and CDR2: LNHNV and YYDKDF (reference sequence). This CDR3 is built from 17 residues. DNA of the CDR3: TGTGCCACCAGCAGAGGAGGCTCGAAGAGCGCTACCTACGAGCAGTACTTC. Translation gives CATSRGGSKSATYEQYF.